Following are 16 T cell receptor beta chains from one sample sequenced in a study of identifying expanded T cells in peripheral blood. This table comes from immunoSEQ multiplex PCR, and its TCRdb copy is limited to in-frame clones, with some not included. The data show about 89,000 clones, approximately 90% seen once. The sequenced sample was blood. The receptors come from a person aged 18-70 years in good health.

This clone showed up just a few times. This chain links TRBV6-4 with TRBJ2-3; D possibly corresponds to TRBD1 (5 bases). Trimming removed 0 bases from V and 0 bases from J, with 10 bases in between. The CDR3 sequence is 16 residues long. From germline, CDR1 is MRHNA and CDR2 SNTAGT. In DNA form, the CDR3 reads TGTGCCAGCAGTGACTCAAGACAGTCAAGCACAGATACGCAGTATTTT. It translates to CASSDSRQSSTDTQYF.

J is TRBJ2-5 and V is TRBV6-5; 9 bases line up with TRBD1. The CDR3 loop spans 16 amino acids. CDR1 and CDR2 from the germline V gene are MNHEY and SVGAGI. Losses at the gene ends were 0 bases for V and 5 bases for J; bases not matched to a gene: 7. The CDR3 coding sequence is TGTGCCAGCAGTTACTCGGGGACAGGGTTTCAGGAGACCCAGTACTTC. Its translation: CASSYSGTGFQETQYF.

The chain employs TRBV5-5 and TRBJ2-7, with TRBD2 matching over 8 bases. V shed 4 bases and J 5 bases; nucleotides not matched to a gene: 8. The germline V gene has CDR1 SGHKS and CDR2 YYEKEE (reference sequence). The CDR3 runs 14 residues. The CDR3 DNA sequence: TGTGCCAGCAGCCCCCGGGGGGGTATCGACGAGCAGTACTTC. Translated: CASSPRGGIDEQYF.

The CDR3 sequence: CASSPRTDLDTQYF. In DNA form, the CDR3 reads TGTGCCAGCAGTCCCCGGACAGATTTAGATACGCAGTATTTT. The chain employs TRBV6-5 and TRBJ2-3; D possibly corresponds to TRBD1 (6 bases). With 5 bases removed from V and 5 bases from J, the gap between germline ends came to 14 bases. The CDR3 is made up of 14 amino acids. Germline CDR1 and CDR2: MNHEY and SVGAGI.

V gene TRBV7-6 combines with J gene TRBJ1-2; no clear D. The CDR3 is 14 amino acids. CDR1 is SGHVS, CDR2 FNYEAQ, per germline. Trimming stripped 4 bases from V and 4 bases from J, with 13 bases between. CDR3 region: CASSSGPGIYGYTF. The DNA of the CDR3 is TGTGCCAGCAGCTCCGGACCCGGGATCTATGGCTACACCTTC.

V usage is TRBV28 and J usage is TRBJ1-6; D unclear. From germline, CDR1 is MDHEN and CDR2 SYDVKM. V lost 2 bases and J lost 10, with 3 bases in between. The CDR3 runs to 11 residues. CDR3 DNA: TGTGCCAGCAGTTTAAGATCACCCCTCCACTTT. This encodes CASSLRSPLHF.

The chain employs TRBV10-3 and TRBJ2-7; perhaps D is TRBD1 or TRBD2 (5 bases each). The CDR3 length is 12 residues. The V gene lost 8 bases and the J gene lost 5 bases, with 13 bases spanning the gap. The V gene's germline CDR1 is ENHRY and CDR2 SYGVKD. CDR3 sequence (DNA): TGTGCCATCGCCCGAGGGGCGGACGAGCAGTACTTC. Translation: CAIARGADEQYF.

CDR3 loop: CASSLGGARGEKLFF. The CDR3 DNA reads TGTGCCAGCAGCTTAGGGGGGGCAAGGGGCGAAAAACTGTTTTTT. The rearrangement uses TRBV7-8 and TRBJ1-4; TRBD1 might be the D (6 bases). V was clipped by 1 base and J by 8 bases, with 14 bases between them. This CDR3 contains 15 residues. Germline V gives CDR1 SGHVS, CDR2 FQNEAQ.

V gene TRBV30 combines with J gene TRBJ1-1; 12 bases map to TRBD1. The CDR3 extends over 16 amino acids. Germline loops: CDR1 GTSNPN, CDR2 SVGIG (reference sequence). Losses at the gene ends were 7 bases for V and 1 base for J; bases not matched to a gene: 10. The CDR3 region is CAFRSGTGGENTEAFF. CDR3 nucleotides: TGTGCCTTTAGGTCTGGGACAGGGGGCGAGAACACTGAAGCTTTCTTT.

The gene calls are TRBV6-4 and TRBJ2-1, with 8 bases that match TRBD2. CDR1 is MRHNA, CDR2 SNTAGT, per germline. This CDR3 comprises 15 residues. The V gene end was trimmed by 3 bases and the J gene end by 8 bases; junction bases not matched to a gene: 9. The CDR3 sequence is CASSENPGGLDEQFF. In DNA form, the CDR3 reads TGTGCCAGCAGTGAAAACCCGGGAGGGCTCGATGAGCAGTTCTTC.

V is TRBV28 and J is TRBJ2-6; the D is unclear. Germline CDR1 is MDHEN and CDR2 is SYDVKM. The V end lost 6 bases, the J end lost 0 bases, and 9 bases lay between the germline ends. This CDR3 comprises 15 residues. The CDR3 DNA is TGTGCCAGCAGCCCCCAAGGCTCTGGGGCCAACGTCCTGACTTTC. This codes for CASSPQGSGANVLTF.

CDR3 loop: CASSLRQRATTRDYNEQFF. CDR3 in DNA: TGTGCCAGCAGCTTGAGGCAGCGGGCTACAACTAGAGACTACAATGAGCAGTTCTTC. The genes are TRBV5-4 and TRBJ2-1, with a possible D match to TRBD2 (6 bases). The CDR3 is 19 residues long. Germline V gene sequence: CDR1 SGHNT, CDR2 YYREEE (reference sequence). Trimming took 1 base from V and 3 from J, leaving 23 bases between them.

J is TRBJ1-5 and V is TRBV10-3; TRBD1 matches 10 bases. This CDR3 comprises 17 residues. Germline CDR1 reads ENHRY; CDR2 reads SYGVKD. The V gene end was trimmed by 0 bases and the J gene end by 3 bases; junction bases not matched to a gene: 5. The CDR3 spells CAISESKGTGDNQPQHF. The CDR3 DNA reads TGTGCCATCAGTGAGTCTAAGGGGACAGGGGACAATCAGCCCCAGCATTTT.

The rearrangement joins TRBV5-8 to TRBJ1-6; weak D call: TRBD1 (5 bases). The CDR3 consists of 14 residues. The germline gives CDR1 SGHTS, CDR2 YDEGEE. Trimming shortened V by 2 bases and J by 6 bases, and 9 bases separated the two germline ends. CDR3 region: CASSFSGSNSPLHF. DNA of the CDR3: TGTGCCAGCAGCTTTTCAGGGTCTAATTCACCCCTCCACTTT.

This chain connects TRBV6-5 to TRBJ2-3, with a weak D call TRBD1 (6 bases). Germline V gives CDR1 MNHEY, CDR2 SVGAGI. The CDR3 extends over 13 amino acids. The V gene lost 5 bases and the J gene lost 2 bases, with 8 bases spanning the gap. The CDR3 DNA is TGTGCCAGCAGTACAGGGATCACAGATACGCAGTATTTT. This encodes CASSTGITDTQYF.

This clone was recorded once. The V and J genes are TRBV30 and TRBJ1-1; D not certain. Germline V lookup: CDR1 GTSNPN, CDR2 SVGIG (reference sequence). This CDR3 is built from 14 residues. Trimming left V 2 bases short and J 1 base short, with 11 bases between. DNA for the CDR3: TGTGCCTGGAGTCACTCTCTAGGGAACACTGAAGCTTTCTTT. Encoded protein: CAWSHSLGNTEAFF.